This record looks at one TCR beta chain sequence and its context. CDR3 size: 13 residues. V was pared by 3 bases and J by 7 bases, with 13 bases between. Germline V lookup: CDR1 SGHDT, CDR2 YYEEEE. These data come from a study of identifying expanded T cells in peripheral blood. TCRdb's copy holds only in-frame clones and misses some; the assay was immunoSEQ multiplex PCR. This sample has around 75,000 clones, with roughly 90% found just once. Healthy donors had no documented immune events, such as infections, while sampled. The specimen sequenced was blood. The sequence derives from a person aged 18 to 69 in good health. The J gene is TRBJ1-2, the V gene TRBV5-6; D remains unclear. CDR3 nucleotide sequence: TGTGCCAGCAGCTCTGGATTGAATTCTGGCTACACCTTC. It yields the protein CASSSGLNSGYTF. The variable domain in full, with the rest retrieved from reference TRBV5-6 and TRBJ1-2, is DAGVTQSPTHLIKTRGQQVTLRCSPKSGHDTVSWYQQALGQGPQFIFQYYEEEERQRGNFPDRFSGHQFPNYSSELNVNALLLGDSALYLCASSSGLNSGYTFGSGTRLTVV.